This entry lists 9 T cell receptor beta chains sequenced from one sample in a study of blood T cell repertoires in COVID-19. The protocol was immunoSEQ multiplex PCR, while the TCRdb copy is restricted to in-frame clones and leaves out a portion. This table has about 140,000 clones, around 90% appearing once. Sequencing was done on a sample of peripheral blood. The receptors stem from a human donor with COVID-19, enrolled during active disease. The donor label of this sample is uncertain.

This chain uses TRBV7-2 with TRBJ2-5; TRBD1 agrees at 8 bases. V was clipped by 1 base and J by 2 bases; unmatched bases: 3. The CDR3 totals 15 residues. The germline CDR1 and CDR2 sequences are SGHTA and FQGNSA. The CDR3 here is CASSLEGQGQETQYF. In DNA, the CDR3 is TGTGCCAGCAGCTTAGAAGGACAGGGTCAAGAGACCCAGTACTTC.

Only one count was recorded for this clone. J is TRBJ1-3 and V is TRBV13, with D maybe TRBD1 (5 bases). CDR1 is PRHDT, CDR2 FYEKMQ, per germline (reference sequence). The CDR3 loop spans 15 amino acids. V was shortened by 4 bases and J by 1 base, with 11 bases between the two germline ends. The CDR3 loop reads CASSSRVRSGNTIYF. Written as DNA, the CDR3 is TGTGCCAGCAGCTCCAGGGTTAGGTCTGGAAACACCATATATTTT.

The V call is TRBV6-5, the J call TRBJ2-5, with TRBD1 identical over 10 bases. This CDR3 is 16 amino acids long. J gave up 5 bases and V 4 bases, and 10 bases lay outside the gene matches. Germline V gives CDR1 MNHEY, CDR2 SVGAGI. CDR3 sequence (DNA): TGTGCCAGCAGTTTAACTTCCGGGACAGGGGTTGAGACCCAGTACTTC. Protein sequence: CASSLTSGTGVETQYF.

The chain joins TRBV9 to TRBJ2-7; D might be TRBD2 (5 bases). The CDR3 has 12 amino acids. Between the trimmed V and J ends, which lost 4 bases and 4 bases, there was a span of 9 bases. The germline V gene encodes CDR1 SGDLS and CDR2 YYNGEE. CDR3 residues: CASSSGFYEQYF. The CDR3 DNA sequence: TGTGCCAGCAGCTCGGGGTTTTACGAGCAGTACTTC.

J is TRBJ2-3 and V is TRBV19; the D gene is possibly TRBD2 (7 bases). Germline V CDR1 and CDR2: LNHDA, SQIVND (reference sequence). This CDR3 contains 15 residues. The V end was cut by 8 bases, the J end by 4 bases, with 19 bases between. In DNA, the CDR3 is TGTGCCAGTCGGAGGGGGGGCGCTTCGGCAGATACGCAGTATTTT. Translation gives CASRRGGASADTQYF.

The V gene is TRBV5-1, the J gene TRBJ1-4; possible D gene TRBD1, 5 bases. V lost 2 bases to trimming and J lost 4 bases, with 9 bases between them. Germline CDR1 SGHRS, CDR2 YFSETQ. CDR3 length equals 14 residues. The CDR3 DNA reads TGCGCCAGCAGCTTAAAGCAGGGTAATGAAAAACTGTTTTTT. Its protein product is CASSLKQGNEKLFF.

This clone was detected only a few times. The gene calls are TRBV6-5 and TRBJ1-2, with D unresolved. This CDR3 is 13 amino acids long. The V and J ends lost 6 bases and 2 bases respectively, with 10 bases between them. Germline V CDR1 and CDR2: MNHEY, SVGAGI. CDR3 nucleotide sequence: TGTGCCAGCAGCTTATCGCGGAACTATGGCTACACCTTC. Its protein is CASSLSRNYGYTF.

The gene calls are TRBV9 and TRBJ1-5, with D perhaps TRBD1 (6 bases). The V and J ends lost 2 bases and 3 bases respectively, with 15 bases between them. The CDR3 totals 16 residues. Germline values: CDR1 SGDLS, CDR2 YYNGEE. CDR3 residues: CASSVPSGHSNQPQHF. CDR3 coding DNA: TGTGCCAGCAGCGTCCCCTCGGGACACTCCAATCAGCCCCAGCATTTT.

The rearrangement uses TRBV19 and TRBJ2-1; TRBD1 matches at 7 bases. After removal of 4 bases from V and 10 bases from J, the junction contained 10 bases not matched to a gene. CDR3 length equals 14 residues. Per germline, CDR1 LNHDA and CDR2 SQIVND (reference sequence). CDR3 nucleotides: TGTGCCAGTAGTAGAGTGGGGCTGACAGGGGAGCAGTTCTTC. Residues: CASSRVGLTGEQFF.